This T cell receptor beta chain is from a study of cytotoxic CD8 clonotypes in ibrutinib-treated CLL. Overall study: Response material was collected after a median about 11 months of treatment, range 6 to 36.

Cryopreserved PBMCs were the source of 1.5 to 2.5 micrograms of genomic DNA, which went to TCR beta libraries. The length of the CDR3 is 17 residues. Assay used: immunoSEQ multiplex PCR; TCRdb lists only in-frame clones, some missing. This sample has about 130,000 clones; 79% occur once, and the top ten carry 9.5% to 15%. The sequences come from PBMCs, collected after 12 months of ibrutinib treatment. This clonotype was obtained from a human donor with chronic lymphocytic leukemia. The chain combines TRBV1 with TRBJ2-1; TRBD1, the D gene given by the table, was not confirmed from the DNA. TRBV1 is labeled a pseudogene. The chain's CDR3 is CTSSQDLTGGLYNEQFF. CDR3 DNA sequence: TGCACCAGCAGCCAAGATCTGACAGGGGGTTTGTACAATGAGCAGTTCTTC.